This is a list of T cell receptor beta chains from one sample in a study of blood T cell repertoires in COVID-19. Some clones are missing from TCRdb's copy, which holds only in-frame ones; the method was immunoSEQ multiplex PCR. The sample contains 150,000 or so clones, around 82% of which appear only once. Sample: peripheral blood. These receptors came from a human donor in a cohort sampled during active COVID-19. CDR3s include the opening cysteine and the closing phenylalanine or tryptophan. A D gene is named only where the DNA matches it firmly. Only some rows state a clone size, as once, few, many or a class for expanded clones.

d_gene: .
v_gene: TRBV29-1
abundance: .
j_gene: TRBJ2-1
len: 15
CDR3aa: CSVPKWGASYNEQFF
CDR3nt: TGCAGCGTCCCGAAGTGGGGAGCCTCCTACAATGAGCAGTTCTTC

d_gene: .
v_gene: TRBV3-1/TRBV3-2
abundance: .
j_gene: TRBJ1-1
len: 12
CDR3aa: CASSQVSGEAFF
CDR3nt: TGTGCCAGCAGCCAAGTTTCCGGGGAAGCTTTCTTT

d_gene: .
v_gene: TRBV2
abundance: .
j_gene: TRBJ1-6
len: 14
CDR3aa: CASSERVYNSPLHF
CDR3nt: TGTGCCAGCAGTGAACGAGTGTATAATTCACCCCTCCACTTT

d_gene: TRBD1
v_gene: TRBV9
abundance: .
j_gene: TRBJ1-4
len: 16
CDR3aa: CASSIGQGELGEKLFF
CDR3nt: TGTGCCAGCAGCATCGGACAGGGGGAGCTGGGTGAAAAACTGTTTTTT

d_gene: .
v_gene: TRBV14
abundance: once
j_gene: TRBJ2-3
len: 16
CDR3aa: CASSQDWGLKPDTQYF
CDR3nt: TGTGCCAGCAGCCAAGATTGGGGACTGAAACCAGATACGCAGTATTTT

d_gene: .
v_gene: TRBV7-9
abundance: few
j_gene: TRBJ2-3
len: 14
CDR3aa: CASSLRTGTDTQYF
CDR3nt: TGTGCCAGCAGCCTGAGGACTGGCACAGATACGCAGTATTTT

d_gene: TRBD2
v_gene: TRBV7-2
abundance: .
j_gene: TRBJ2-5
len: 16
CDR3aa: CASSLAGSSGGETQYF
CDR3nt: TGTGCCAGCAGCTTAGCGGGCTCTAGCGGAGGAGAGACCCAGTACTTC

d_gene: TRBD2
v_gene: TRBV7-2
abundance: .
j_gene: TRBJ2-1
len: 16
CDR3aa: CASSLAGRASYNEQFF
CDR3nt: TGTGCCAGCAGCTTAGCGGGGAGGGCCTCCTACAATGAGCAGTTCTTC

d_gene: .
v_gene: TRBV27
abundance: .
j_gene: TRBJ2-1
len: 17
CDR3aa: CASSLSRQTGSYNEQFF
CDR3nt: TGTGCCAGCAGTTTATCGCGCCAGACGGGGTCGTACAATGAGCAGTTCTTC

d_gene: .
v_gene: TRBV6-2/TRBV6-3
abundance: .
j_gene: TRBJ1-1
len: 16
CDR3aa: CASSYSQDTANTEAFF
CDR3nt: TGTGCCAGCAGTTACTCCCAAGACACCGCGAACACTGAAGCTTTCTTT

d_gene: .
v_gene: TRBV7-9
abundance: .
j_gene: TRBJ2-2
len: 13
CDR3aa: CASYYTNTGELFF
CDR3nt: TGTGCCAGCTACTACACGAACACCGGGGAGCTGTTTTTT

d_gene: TRBD1
v_gene: TRBV24-1
abundance: .
j_gene: TRBJ1-5
len: 17
CDR3aa: CATSASGQAKLNQPQHF
CDR3nt: TGTGCCACCAGTGCATCAGGACAGGCTAAACTCAATCAGCCCCAGCATTTT

d_gene: TRBD2
v_gene: TRBV10-1
abundance: .
j_gene: TRBJ2-1
len: 17
CDR3aa: CASSGSLWGGSYNEQFF
CDR3nt: TGCGCTAGCAGTGGGTCTTTGTGGGGGGGGTCCTACAATGAGCAGTTCTTC

d_gene: TRBD1
v_gene: TRBV7-2
abundance: once
j_gene: TRBJ2-2
len: 15
CDR3aa: CASSRPGQGTGELFF
CDR3nt: TGTGCCAGCAGCCGGCCGGGACAGGGCACCGGGGAGCTGTTTTTT

d_gene: TRBD1
v_gene: TRBV5-1
abundance: .
j_gene: TRBJ2-7
len: 15
CDR3aa: CASSLARDRGSEQYF
CDR3nt: TGCGCCAGCAGCTTGGCGAGGGACAGGGGAAGCGAGCAGTACTTC

d_gene: .
v_gene: TRBV5-1
abundance: .
j_gene: TRBJ1-1
len: 14
CDR3aa: CASSRGTMNTEAFF
CDR3nt: TGCGCCAGCAGCCGTGGGACTATGAACACTGAAGCTTTCTTT

d_gene: TRBD2
v_gene: TRBV5-1
abundance: .
j_gene: TRBJ2-3
len: 15
CDR3aa: CASSPRGGRTDTQYF
CDR3nt: TGCGCCAGCAGCCCGCGGGGGGGCAGAACAGATACGCAGTATTTT

d_gene: .
v_gene: TRBV6-5
abundance: .
j_gene: TRBJ2-3
len: 13
CDR3aa: CASVPPEGGTQYF
CDR3nt: TGTGCCAGCGTCCCCCCGGAGGGCGGTACGCAGTATTTT

d_gene: .
v_gene: TRBV18
abundance: .
j_gene: TRBJ2-5
len: 14
CDR3aa: CASSQGFAQETQYF
CDR3nt: TGTGCCAGCTCACAGGGGTTTGCCCAAGAGACCCAGTACTTC

d_gene: .
v_gene: TRBV12-3/TRBV12-4
abundance: .
j_gene: TRBJ1-2
len: 13
CDR3aa: CASSWTYNRGYTF
CDR3nt: TGTGCCAGCAGTTGGACATATAACAGAGGCTACACCTTC

d_gene: .
v_gene: TRBV18
abundance: .
j_gene: TRBJ2-1
len: 12
CDR3aa: CASSRGTNEQFF
CDR3nt: TGTGCCAGCTCACGAGGTACAAATGAGCAGTTCTTC

d_gene: TRBD1
v_gene: TRBV5-6
abundance: once
j_gene: TRBJ1-2
len: 16
CDR3aa: CASSLAPQGDVYGYTF
CDR3nt: TGTGCCAGCAGCTTGGCCCCCCAGGGGGATGTCTATGGCTACACCTTC

d_gene: .
v_gene: TRBV28
abundance: .
j_gene: TRBJ1-3
len: 14
CDR3aa: CASGGDPSGNTIYF
CDR3nt: TGTGCCAGCGGTGGAGACCCCTCTGGAAACACCATATATTTT

d_gene: TRBD1
v_gene: TRBV29-1
abundance: .
j_gene: TRBJ2-1
len: 12
CDR3aa: CSVRQGWNEQFF
CDR3nt: TGCAGCGTTCGACAGGGATGGAATGAGCAGTTCTTC

d_gene: .
v_gene: TRBV5-4
abundance: few
j_gene: TRBJ2-2
len: 16
CDR3aa: CASSAGLLANTGELFF
CDR3nt: TGTGCCAGCAGCGCGGGACTGCTCGCGAACACCGGGGAGCTGTTTTTT

d_gene: .
v_gene: TRBV7-6
abundance: .
j_gene: TRBJ1-5
len: 11
CDR3aa: CASLGNQPQHF
CDR3nt: TGTGCCAGCCTTGGCAATCAGCCCCAGCATTTT

d_gene: .
v_gene: TRBV19
abundance: .
j_gene: TRBJ1-1
len: 13
CDR3aa: CASSSLVNTEAFF
CDR3nt: TGTGCCAGCTCCTCACTTGTAAACACTGAAGCTTTCTTT

d_gene: .
v_gene: TRBV3-1/TRBV3-2
abundance: .
j_gene: TRBJ1-2
len: 14
CDR3aa: CASSPVERYYGYTF
CDR3nt: TGTGCCAGCAGCCCTGTGGAGAGGTACTATGGCTACACCTTC

d_gene: TRBD1
v_gene: TRBV11-2
abundance: once
j_gene: TRBJ1-1
len: 14
CDR3aa: CASSLVQGATEAFF
CDR3nt: TGTGCCAGCAGCTTAGTCCAGGGGGCGACTGAAGCTTTCTTT

d_gene: TRBD1
v_gene: TRBV9
abundance: .
j_gene: TRBJ1-4
len: 15
CDR3aa: CASSVGLGTDEKLFF
CDR3nt: TGTGCCAGCAGCGTAGGGCTAGGGACAGATGAAAAACTGTTTTTT

d_gene: TRBD1
v_gene: TRBV19
abundance: .
j_gene: TRBJ1-5
len: 16
CDR3aa: CASSIDEGQLNQPQHF
CDR3nt: TGTGCCAGTAGTATAGATGAGGGACAGCTGAATCAGCCCCAGCATTTT

d_gene: TRBD1
v_gene: TRBV6-4
abundance: .
j_gene: TRBJ2-1
len: 14
CDR3aa: CASSDLGQNNEQFF
CDR3nt: TGTGCCAGCAGTGACCTGGGACAGAACAATGAGCAGTTCTTC

d_gene: TRBD1
v_gene: TRBV5-1
abundance: .
j_gene: TRBJ1-2
len: 17
CDR3aa: CASSLGLHRDRAEGYTF
CDR3nt: TGCGCCAGCAGCTTGGGCCTCCACCGGGACAGGGCGGAAGGCTACACCTTC

d_gene: TRBD2
v_gene: TRBV11-3
abundance: few
j_gene: TRBJ2-1
len: 13
CDR3aa: CASIQRDYNEQFF
CDR3nt: TGTGCCAGCATTCAGCGGGACTACAATGAGCAGTTCTTC

d_gene: TRBD1
v_gene: TRBV20-1
abundance: .
j_gene: TRBJ2-2
len: 14
CDR3aa: CSASGDRGTGELFF
CDR3nt: TGCAGTGCTAGTGGGGACAGGGGTACCGGGGAGCTGTTTTTT

d_gene: TRBD1
v_gene: TRBV6-4
abundance: .
j_gene: TRBJ1-5
len: 13
CDR3aa: CASSEQGNQPQHF
CDR3nt: TGTGCCAGCAGTGAACAGGGGAATCAGCCCCAGCATTTT

d_gene: TRBD1
v_gene: TRBV5-1
abundance: .
j_gene: TRBJ1-5
len: 15
CDR3aa: CASSPTGAPVQPQHF
CDR3nt: TGCGCCAGCAGCCCGACAGGGGCCCCTGTTCAGCCCCAGCATTTT

d_gene: .
v_gene: TRBV6-6
abundance: .
j_gene: TRBJ2-3
len: 16
CDR3aa: CASTLSGVGGSDTQYF
CDR3nt: TGTGCCAGCACCCTTAGTGGTGTGGGAGGTTCGGATACGCAGTATTTT

d_gene: .
v_gene: TRBV14
abundance: .
j_gene: TRBJ1-1
len: 14
CDR3aa: CASSQYFTVTEAFF
CDR3nt: TGTGCCAGCAGCCAATACTTCACAGTCACTGAAGCTTTCTTT

d_gene: .
v_gene: TRBV4-3
abundance: .
j_gene: TRBJ2-2
len: 16
CDR3aa: CASSQDFGVATGELFF
CDR3nt: TGCGCCAGCAGCCAAGATTTCGGGGTTGCCACCGGGGAGCTGTTTTTT

d_gene: .
v_gene: TRBV5-1
abundance: .
j_gene: TRBJ2-5
len: 12
CDR3aa: CASSQLQETQYF
CDR3nt: TGCGCCAGCAGCCAACTCCAAGAGACCCAGTACTTC

d_gene: .
v_gene: TRBV5-1
abundance: .
j_gene: TRBJ2-5
len: 15
CDR3aa: CASSLHPAGEETQYF
CDR3nt: TGCGCCAGCAGCTTGCATCCGGCAGGGGAAGAGACCCAGTACTTC

d_gene: .
v_gene: TRBV7-8
abundance: .
j_gene: TRBJ1-2
len: 13
CDR3aa: CASSLEVSYGYTF
CDR3nt: TGTGCCAGCAGCTTAGAAGTCAGCTATGGCTACACCTTC

d_gene: TRBD1
v_gene: TRBV15
abundance: .
j_gene: TRBJ1-3
len: 17
CDR3aa: CATSRDGAGGTGNTIYF
CDR3nt: TGTGCCACCAGCAGAGATGGGGCAGGGGGCACTGGAAACACCATATATTTT

d_gene: .
v_gene: TRBV5-6
abundance: .
j_gene: TRBJ1-6
len: 16
CDR3aa: CASSLRVSSYNSPLHF
CDR3nt: TGTGCCAGCAGCTTGCGAGTGAGCTCCTATAATTCACCCCTCCACTTT

d_gene: .
v_gene: TRBV14
abundance: .
j_gene: TRBJ1-5
len: 13
CDR3aa: CASSAGGNQPQHF
CDR3nt: TGTGCCAGCAGCGCAGGGGGCAATCAGCCCCAGCATTTT

d_gene: .
v_gene: TRBV3-1/TRBV3-2
abundance: few
j_gene: TRBJ1-4
len: 14
CDR3aa: CASSKGHLLEKLFF
CDR3nt: TGTGCCAGCAGCAAGGGACATCTCCTTGAAAAACTGTTTTTT

d_gene: TRBD2
v_gene: TRBV7-8
abundance: few
j_gene: TRBJ2-1
len: 14
CDR3aa: CASSLATSSNEQFF
CDR3nt: TGTGCCAGCAGCTTAGCGACTAGCAGCAATGAGCAGTTCTTC

d_gene: .
v_gene: TRBV28
abundance: .
j_gene: TRBJ1-6
len: 13
CDR3aa: CASSGAPNSPLHF
CDR3nt: TGTGCCAGCAGTGGGGCACCAAATTCACCCCTCCACTTT

d_gene: .
v_gene: TRBV6-1
abundance: .
j_gene: TRBJ2-1
len: 13
CDR3aa: CASSEFTGSEQFF
CDR3nt: TGTGCCAGCAGTGAATTCACGGGGTCTGAGCAGTTCTTC

d_gene: TRBD1
v_gene: TRBV14
abundance: .
j_gene: TRBJ2-3
len: 16
CDR3aa: CASSQSQGVGTDTQYF
CDR3nt: TGTGCCAGCAGCCAATCACAGGGGGTCGGCACAGATACGCAGTATTTT

d_gene: TRBD1
v_gene: TRBV5-5
abundance: .
j_gene: TRBJ1-1
len: 15
CDR3aa: CASSLSTGRYTEAFF
CDR3nt: TGTGCCAGCAGCTTATCGACAGGGCGGTACACTGAAGCTTTCTTT

d_gene: .
v_gene: TRBV29-1
abundance: few
j_gene: TRBJ1-5
len: 13
CDR3aa: CSVVGQGDQPQHF
CDR3nt: TGCAGCGTTGTAGGGCAGGGCGATCAGCCCCAGCATTTT

d_gene: .
v_gene: TRBV28
abundance: .
j_gene: TRBJ1-5
len: 14
CDR3aa: CASSSTAGVQPQHF
CDR3nt: TGTGCCAGCAGTTCGACAGCGGGGGTTCAGCCCCAGCATTTT

d_gene: .
v_gene: TRBV6-5
abundance: .
j_gene: TRBJ2-1
len: 14
CDR3aa: CASEGAGSYNEQFF
CDR3nt: TGTGCCTCGGAGGGGGCAGGGTCCTACAATGAGCAGTTCTTC

d_gene: .
v_gene: TRBV6-5
abundance: .
j_gene: TRBJ1-3
len: 14
CDR3aa: CASSPEHSGNTIYF
CDR3nt: TGTGCCAGCAGCCCCGAACACTCTGGAAACACCATATATTTT

d_gene: .
v_gene: TRBV10-3
abundance: .
j_gene: TRBJ2-1
len: 14
CDR3aa: CAISEGLLYNEQFF
CDR3nt: TGTGCCATCAGTGAAGGACTACTCTACAATGAGCAGTTCTTC

d_gene: .
v_gene: TRBV14
abundance: .
j_gene: TRBJ2-5
len: 12
CDR3aa: CASRAGKETQYF
CDR3nt: TGTGCCAGCAGGGCGGGAAAAGAGACCCAGTACTTC

d_gene: .
v_gene: TRBV7-8
abundance: .
j_gene: TRBJ1-4
len: 14
CDR3aa: CASSLDGGEEKLFF
CDR3nt: TGTGCCAGCAGCTTAGATGGGGGCGAAGAAAAACTGTTTTTT

d_gene: TRBD2
v_gene: TRBV9
abundance: .
j_gene: TRBJ2-1
len: 16
CDR3aa: CASSPRGGGFGNEQFF
CDR3nt: TGTGCCAGCAGCCCCCGGGGGGGCGGATTTGGAAATGAGCAGTTCTTC